These T cell receptor beta chains were read from a single sample in a study of cytomegalovirus exposure and HLA in healthy donors. Clones were sequenced by immunoSEQ multiplex PCR, and TCRdb holds only the in-frame ones, with some missing. The sample includes around 140,000 clones, around 82% seen only once; the top ten take about 6.8%. Source material: PBMCs. The receptor set was obtained from a woman in her thirties or forties in good health and CMV-seropositive. Each CDR3 is given with its conserved first and last residue. D genes are given only for firm matches. Part of the rows lack a size; the others show once, few, many or a class for expanded clones.

TRBJ1-5	-	-	TRBV13	TGTGCCAGCAGCTTAGGGAGGTTCCAGCCCCAGCATTTT	CASSLGRFQPQHF
TRBJ2-1	TRBD2	many	TRBV11-2	TGTGCCAGCCGGGGAGGGGCGGACCGAAACAATGAGCAGTTCTTC	CASRGGADRNNEQFF
TRBJ1-3	TRBD1	-	TRBV11-3	TGTGCCAGCAGCTTAGTCGGACAGGGGGTACGAAACACCATATATTTT	CASSLVGQGVRNTIYF
TRBJ2-3	-	-	TRBV4-1	TGCGCCAGCAGCCAAGGCATGTACGGGACAGATACGCAGTATTTT	CASSQGMYGTDTQYF
TRBJ2-3	TRBD2	-	TRBV5-1	TGCGCCAGCAGCTTGGATCGACTAGCGGGGGGTACGCAGTATTTT	CASSLDRLAGGTQYF
TRBJ2-3	-	-	TRBV10-1	TGCGCCAGCAGTGCCCAGCGCGCAGATACGCAGTATTTT	CASSAQRADTQYF
TRBJ2-5	-	once	TRBV18	TGTGCCAGCTCACCCCCGGGGTTGCAGACCCAGTACTTC	CASSPPGLQTQYF
TRBJ2-5	-	-	TRBV5-1	TGCGCCAGCAGCTTCAATGAAGGGAGGGAGACCCAGTACTTC	CASSFNEGRETQYF
TRBJ2-4	TRBD2	-	TRBV27	TGTGCCAGCAGTAGGGCTAGCGGGACCGTAGCCAAAAACATTCAGTACTTC	CASSRASGTVAKNIQYF
TRBJ2-1	-	-	TRBV7-9	TGTGCCAGCAGCTTGTCCGGGAATGAGCAGTTCTTC	CASSLSGNEQFF
TRBJ2-1	-	-	TRBV29-1	TGCAGCGTTGTAAGGCGGGCGAACAATGAGCAGTTCTTC	CSVVRRANNEQFF
TRBJ1-5	-	-	TRBV27	TGTGCCAGCAGACCAGGCATGGGCAATCAGCCCCAGCATTTT	CASRPGMGNQPQHF
TRBJ2-7	TRBD1	-	TRBV30	TGTGCCTGGGCCAGGGGGCGCTACGAGCAGTACTTC	CAWARGRYEQYF
TRBJ2-2	TRBD2	-	TRBV7-6	TGTGCCAGCAGCAGACTAGCGGGTATCGGGGAGCTGTTTTTT	CASSRLAGIGELFF
TRBJ1-3	-	-	TRBV14	TGTGCCAGCAGCCCTTCTGGGGCGCTTGGAAACACCATATATTTT	CASSPSGALGNTIYF
TRBJ1-5	-	-	TRBV29-1	TGCAGCCCCCCGACGCCAAGGGGTGGCAATCAGCCCCAGCATTTT	CSPPTPRGGNQPQHF
TRBJ2-1	TRBD1	-	TRBV5-4	TGTGCCAGCAGTATTAGACAGGGGGAGTCCTACAATGAGCAGTTCTTC	CASSIRQGESYNEQFF
TRBJ2-1	-	-	TRBV5-1	TGCGCCAGCAGCTTTTTCCCGGGTAACAATGAGCAGTTCTTC	CASSFFPGNNEQFF
TRBJ1-1	-	-	TRBV7-9	TGTGCCAGCAGCACAGACGGGAGTGAAGCTTTCTTT	CASSTDGSEAFF
TRBJ2-7	-	-	TRBV6-5	TGTGCCAGCAGTTACTCCGGGACTCAAGACGAGCAGTACTTC	CASSYSGTQDEQYF
TRBJ1-4	TRBD1	-	TRBV7-9	TGTGCCAGCAGCTTCTCGGGGACAGGGAATGAAAAACTGTTTTTT	CASSFSGTGNEKLFF
TRBJ2-3	TRBD2	-	TRBV10-3	TGTGCCACTACTAGCGGGAGGAACACAGATACGCAGTATTTT	CATTSGRNTDTQYF
TRBJ2-6	-	few	TRBV5-5	TGTGCCAGCAGCTTGTGGGCAATGGGGGCCAACGTCCTGACTTTC	CASSLWAMGANVLTF
TRBJ2-5	-	-	TRBV5-4	TGTGCCAGCAGGGACTCGACAGGAAACGAAGAGACCCAGTACTTC	CASRDSTGNEETQYF
TRBJ1-1	TRBD1	-	TRBV29-1	TGCAGCGTCGCCGACAGGGATGCTGAAGCTTTCTTT	CSVADRDAEAFF
TRBJ1-6	-	-	TRBV4-1	TGCGCCAGCAGCCTCGGGAGGACTTCACCCCTCCACTTT	CASSLGRTSPLHF
TRBJ2-3	TRBD2	-	TRBV28	TGTGCCAGCAGTTCCCCTAGCGGGATCACAGATACGCAGTATTTT	CASSSPSGITDTQYF
TRBJ2-1	-	-	TRBV19	TGTGCCAGTAGCGAGATTCTGCTTACTGAGCAGTTCTTC	CASSEILLTEQFF
TRBJ2-1	TRBD2	once	TRBV29-1	TGCAGCGTTGATGGACTAGCGGGAGAAATTTCCGGGGGATACAATGAGCAGTTCTTC	CSVDGLAGEISGGYNEQFF
TRBJ1-1	-	-	TRBV5-4	TGTGCCAGCAGCTTGGCCGCTGGGGCAGTCACTGAAGCTTTCTTT	CASSLAAGAVTEAFF
TRBJ2-7	TRBD1	-	TRBV27	TGTGACCGGGACAGGGGGCCTTACGAGCAGTACTTC	CDRDRGPYEQYF
TRBJ2-3	-	few	TRBV2	TGTGCCAGCAGTGTAAAGGGAGCCCCCCAAGATACGCAGTATTTT	CASSVKGAPQDTQYF
TRBJ1-3	-	once	TRBV19	TGTGCCAGTAGATCACTCATCTCGGACACCATATATTTT	CASRSLISDTIYF
TRBJ1-1	TRBD1	-	TRBV5-1	TGCGCCAGCAGCTTGGGGGGACAGGGGTTCACTGAAGCTTTCTTT	CASSLGGQGFTEAFF
TRBJ2-1	TRBD1	-	TRBV5-4	TGTGCCAGCAGCCTGGGACAGGGGCCCATCTTC	CASSLGQGPIF
TRBJ2-1	-	-	TRBV6-5	TGTGCCAGCACACACCTTGGGAGGGGGGACAATGAGCAGTTCTTC	CASTHLGRGDNEQFF
TRBJ1-5	TRBD1	-	TRBV6-5	TGTGCCAGCAGTCCCCGGGACAGGATGAGTCAGCCCCAGCATTTT	CASSPRDRMSQPQHF
TRBJ1-4	TRBD1	-	TRBV4-2	TGTGCCAGCAGCCAACAGGGGGATGAAAAACTGTTTTTT	CASSQQGDEKLFF
TRBJ2-7	-	-	TRBV19	TGTGCCAGTAGCACCCGAGAAGTCGCCTACGAGCAGTACTTC	CASSTREVAYEQYF
TRBJ2-3	TRBD2	-	TRBV7-7	TGTGCTAGCAGCCCGGGACTAGCGGGAGCAGATACGCAGTATTTT	CASSPGLAGADTQYF
TRBJ2-3	-	-	TRBV5-1	TGCGCCAGCAGCTTGGTGGTCCAGGGAAGCACAGATACGCAGTATTTT	CASSLVVQGSTDTQYF
TRBJ1-2	-	once	TRBV30	TGTGCCTGGAGCAACCCCCGGGACATCCAATTC	CAWSNPRDIQF
TRBJ2-5	-	-	TRBV5-1	TGCGCCAGCAGCCACGGAACGCGAGGGGGACAAGAGACCCAGTACTTC	CASSHGTRGGQETQYF
TRBJ2-3	TRBD2	-	TRBV4-2	TGTGCCAGCAGCCAAGAGGGGACTAGTCTAAGCACAGATACGCAGTATTTT	CASSQEGTSLSTDTQYF
TRBJ1-3	-	-	TRBV5-1	TGCGCCAGCAGCCTGGAGCCTGGAAACACCATATATTTT	CASSLEPGNTIYF
TRBJ1-2	-	-	TRBV7-9	TGTGCCAGCAGCTTAGAGCCTTATGGCTACACCTTC	CASSLEPYGYTF
TRBJ2-7	TRBD2	-	TRBV7-9	TGTGCCAGCAGCGGGGGGGGGACTAGCAACCCACGTTGGGCCGAGCAGTACTTC	CASSGGGTSNPRWAEQYF
TRBJ2-7	-	-	TRBV19	TGTGCCAGTAGTATACCAGGGTACGAGCAGTACTTC	CASSIPGYEQYF
TRBJ2-1	-	-	TRBV20-1	TGCAGTGCTGAGGGCACTCGGGCGCAGTTCTTC	CSAEGTRAQFF
TRBJ2-3	TRBD2	-	TRBV5-1	TGCGCCAGCAGCTTGGTCCTTAGCGGGAGGGCCGGGGATACGCAGTATTTT	CASSLVLSGRAGDTQYF
TRBJ2-1	TRBD1	once	TRBV11-3	TGTGCCAGCAGCTTATCCGGGACAGGCCCCTACAATGAGCAGTTCTTC	CASSLSGTGPYNEQFF
TRBJ2-7	-	-	TRBV29-1	TGCAGCGTTGGGACTTCCGTAAGCTCCTACGAGCAGTACTTC	CSVGTSVSSYEQYF
TRBJ2-7	TRBD2	few	TRBV7-2	TGTGCCAGCAGCTTAGCGGGGAGAGGACTAGCGGGACTTCCCTACGAGCAGTACTTC	CASSLAGRGLAGLPYEQYF
TRBJ2-1	-	-	TRBV5-1	TGCGCCAGCAGCTTGGTTGGGGGCACTGAGCAGTTCTTC	CASSLVGGTEQFF